Presented here are 32 T cell receptor beta chains from one specimen sequenced in a study of Ad26.COV2.S vaccination and SARS-CoV-2 variants. Profiled with immunoSEQ multiplex PCR; TCRdb holds only in-frame clones, not every one. The profile shows about 350,000 clones, about 91% of them singletons. The input for sequencing was peripheral blood, taken after recovery from COVID-19. These receptors were obtained from a human donor who had recovered from COVID-19.

The CDR3 loop reads CASSPRWEYTDTQYF. CDR3 DNA: TGCGCCAGCAGCCCACGATGGGAATACACAGATACGCAGTATTTT. The chain couples TRBV5-1 to TRBJ2-3; unclear D gene. CDR1 and CDR2 (germline): SGHRS, YFSETQ. The CDR3 has 15 residues. Trimming left V 4 bases short and J 2 bases short, with 14 bases between. The variable domain in full, completed from reference TRBV5-1 and TRBJ2-3, reads KAGVTQTPRYLIKTRGQQVTLSCSPISGHRSVSWYQQTPGQGLQFLFEYFSETQRNKGNFPGRFSGRQFSNSRSEMNVSTLELGDSALYLCASSPRWEYTDTQYFGPGTRLTVL.

The chain is built from TRBV19 and TRBJ1-4, with a weak D call TRBD1 (5 bases). This CDR3 region has 16 residues. V was shortened by 6 bases and J by 7 bases, with 21 bases between the two germline ends. CDR1 is LNHDA and CDR2 is SQIVND in the germline V gene (reference sequence). CDR3 bases: TGTGCCAGTAGACTCGACCCCCAAGGGGTGGGTGAAAAACTGTTTTTT. This translates into CASRLDPQGVGEKLFF. The variable domain in full, with the rest retrieved from reference TRBV19 and TRBJ1-4, is DGGITQSPKYLFRKEGQNVTLSCEQNLNHDAMYWYRQDPGQGLRLIYYSQIVNDFQKGDIAEGYSVSREKKESFPLTVTSAQKNPTAFYLCASRLDPQGVGEKLFFGSGTQLSVL.

The chain is built from TRBV5-1 and TRBJ2-7; D remains ambiguous. The CDR3 runs 14 residues. Germline V lookup: CDR1 SGHRS, CDR2 YFSETQ. Trimming cost V 4 bases and J 1 base, with 12 bases left between them. The CDR3 here is CASSPTRVSYEQYF. In DNA, the CDR3 is TGCGCCAGCAGCCCAACCCGGGTATCCTACGAGCAGTACTTC.

This clone was seen just once. The V and J genes are TRBV11-2 and TRBJ2-3, with TRBD2 identical over 8 bases. There are 15 residues in the CDR3. V dropped 5 bases and J dropped 4; count of bases not matched to a gene: 8. Germline CDR1 is SGHAT and CDR2 is FQNNGV. The CDR3 bases are TGTGCCAGCAGCCAACCCGCGGGGGGCGCAGATACGCAGTATTTT. Its protein is CASSQPAGGADTQYF.

This clone was seen a handful of times. The gene calls are TRBV6-1 and TRBJ2-6, with a weak D call TRBD2 (6 bases). With 3 bases removed from V and 0 bases from J, the gap between germline ends came to 9 bases. The CDR3 is made up of 16 amino acids. Germline V gene data show CDR1 as MNHNS and CDR2 as SASEGT. This chain's CDR3 is CASSDQGLSGANVLTF. Here the CDR3 DNA reads TGTGCCAGCAGTGACCAGGGACTCTCTGGGGCCAACGTCCTGACTTTC.

This sequence joins TRBV6-2 or TRBV6-3 and TRBJ2-2, with 14 positions matching TRBD2. This CDR3 has 18 amino acids. Germline V lookup: CDR1 MNHEY, CDR2 SVGEGT. Trimming cost V 2 bases and J 2 bases; bases outside gene matches: 4. CDR3 region: CASSYLGLAGVNTGELFF. CDR3 nucleotides: TGTGCCAGCAGTTACCTGGGACTAGCGGGGGTCAACACCGGGGAGCTGTTTTTT.

The J gene is TRBJ1-2, the V gene TRBV9, with TRBD1 matching over 9 bases. The CDR3 loop spans 16 amino acids. With 0 bases clipped from V and 7 bases from J, the junction kept 10 bases outside the gene matches. Germline V gene lookup returns CDR1 SGDLS and CDR2 YYNGEE. The CDR3 sequence is CASSVGGQGPVSGYTF. The CDR3 DNA reads as TGTGCCAGCAGCGTAGGGGGACAGGGCCCCGTTTCTGGCTACACCTTC.

V gene TRBV14 combines with J gene TRBJ1-3; D not certain. The CDR3 spans 16 residues. Germline assignment: CDR1 SGHDN and CDR2 FVKESK. V lost 2 bases and J 8 bases, leaving 19 bases between the germline ends. CDR3 amino acids: CASSQKEQSTRDTIYF. Written as DNA, the CDR3 is TGTGCCAGCAGCCAAAAAGAACAGTCGACACGAGACACCATATATTTT. Full variable domain (outside the CDR3, taken from reference TRBV14 and TRBJ1-3): EAGVTQFPSHSVIEKGQTVTLRCDPISGHDNLYWYRRVMGKEIKFLLHFVKESKQDESGMPNNRFLAERTGGTYSTLKVQPAELEDSGVYFCASSQKEQSTRDTIYFGEGSWLTVV.

This clone was counted between two and nine times. V is TRBV6-5 and J is TRBJ1-6; D call uncertain. Trimming shortened V by 0 bases and J by 3 bases, and 0 bases separated the two germline ends. The length of the CDR3 is 13 residues. The V gene's germline CDR1 is MNHEY and CDR2 SVGAGI. The CDR3 DNA follows: TGTGCCAGCAGTTACTCCTATAATTCACCCCTCCACTTT. Translating it yields CASSYSYNSPLHF.

The chain combines TRBV7-9 with TRBJ1-1; D remains ambiguous. The CDR3 is 15 amino acids. Trimming took 1 base from V and 3 from J, leaving 12 bases between them. Looked up from germline, CDR1 is SEHNR and CDR2 is FQNEAQ (reference sequence). CDR3 amino acids: CASSLGGSLHTEAFF. DNA for the CDR3: TGTGCCAGCAGCTTAGGAGGAAGTCTCCACACTGAAGCTTTCTTT.

The chain is built from TRBV6-5 and TRBJ2-5; D gene uncertain. V dropped 1 base and J dropped 0 bases, with 3 bases sitting between them. There are 13 residues in the CDR3. CDR1 and CDR2 from the germline V gene are MNHEY and SVGAGI. In DNA form, the CDR3 reads TGTGCCAGCAGTTACTTGTACCAAGAGACCCAGTACTTC. It codes for CASSYLYQETQYF.

The J gene is TRBJ2-2, the V gene TRBV6-5, with D possibly TRBD2 on 6 matching bases. V gave up 2 bases and J gave up 2 bases, with 9 bases separating them. CDR1 is MNHEY and CDR2 is SVGAGI in the germline V gene. The CDR3 sequence is 15 residues long. CDR3 amino acids: CASSYGGYNTGELFF. The CDR3 nucleotides read TGTGCCAGCAGTTACGGGGGGTATAACACCGGGGAGCTGTTTTTT.

This chain links TRBV10-3 with TRBJ1-1, with TRBD1 as a possible D gene (6 bases). Trimming cost V 7 bases and J 1 base, with 13 bases left between them. This CDR3 spans 14 amino acids. CDR1 and CDR2 from the germline V gene are ENHRY and SYGVKD. CDR3 residues: CAINPTGQNTEAFF. Here the CDR3 DNA reads TGTGCCATCAACCCGACAGGACAGAACACTGAAGCTTTCTTT.

The count of this clone is one. CDR3 amino acids: CASSSKGTGLEKLFF. CDR3 bases: TGTGCCAGCAGCTCAAAAGGGACAGGGCTCGAAAAACTGTTTTTT. The J gene is TRBJ1-4, the V gene TRBV7-8, with TRBD1 identical over 9 bases. CDR3 length equals 15 residues. J was trimmed by 8 bases and V by 4 bases; bases with no gene match: 8. CDR1 is SGHVS and CDR2 is FQNEAQ in the germline V gene. Combining the CDR3 with reference TRBV7-8 and TRBJ1-4 gives the whole variable domain GAGVSQSPRYKVAKRGQDVALRCDPISGHVSLFWYQQALGQGPEFLTYFQNEAQLDKSGLPSDRFFAERPEGSVSTLKIQRTQQEDSAVYLCASSSKGTGLEKLFFGSGTQLSVL.

The genes are TRBV7-2 and TRBJ1-1; tentative D call: TRBD1 (6 bases). Trimming took 5 bases from V and 4 from J, leaving 14 bases between them. This CDR3 has 14 amino acids. Germline V CDR1 and CDR2: SGHTA, FQGNSA. The CDR3 sequence: CASSRGQGTTEAFF. CDR3 coding DNA: TGTGCCAGCAGCCGCGGGCAGGGGACCACTGAAGCTTTCTTT.

This chain uses TRBV11-2 with TRBJ1-1, with D uncertain. The CDR3 is 14 amino acids. Between the trimmed V and J ends, which lost 3 bases and 1 base, there was a span of 9 bases. Germline V gene data show CDR1 as SGHAT and CDR2 as FQNNGV. DNA for the CDR3: TGTGCCAGCAGCTTTTCAGAAACGAACACTGAAGCTTTCTTT. It encodes CASSFSETNTEAFF.

In the case of this clone: This specimen includes other DNA sequences encoding the same CDR3. The chain joins TRBV5-1 to TRBJ1-4; 10 bases align to TRBD1. The CDR3 contains 14 residues. Germline V gene lookup returns CDR1 SGHRS and CDR2 YFSETQ. Trimming at V came to 0 bases and at J to 7 bases, leaving 0 bases not matched to a gene. The DNA for the CDR3 is TGCGCCAGCAGCTTGGGGGACAGGGGTGAAAAACTGTTTTTT. Its protein product is CASSLGDRGEKLFF.

This clone appeared a few times. V usage is TRBV7-9 and J usage is TRBJ1-5, with D maybe TRBD1 (6 bases). Germline CDR1 SEHNR, CDR2 FQNEAQ (reference sequence). The CDR3 consists of 14 residues. V was pared by 5 bases and J by 2 bases, with 10 bases between. CDR3 amino acids: CASSEQGGNQPQHF. CDR3 nucleotide sequence: TGTGCCAGCAGCGAACAGGGTGGCAATCAGCCCCAGCATTTT.

This sequence joins TRBV2 and TRBJ1-2; D is perhaps TRBD1 (5 bases). V shed 3 bases and J shed 6 bases, with 14 bases lying between them. This CDR3 region has 14 residues. Germline V lookup: CDR1 SNHLY, CDR2 FYNNEI. The CDR3 DNA reads TGTGCCAGCAGTGATTGGGGGAACTCGGATGGCTACACCTTC. This translates into CASSDWGNSDGYTF.

This rearrangement joins TRBV19 to TRBJ1-5, with 9 positions matching TRBD1. The CDR3 is made up of 16 amino acids. Germline V gene data show CDR1 as LNHDA and CDR2 as SQIVND (reference sequence). V lost 3 bases, J lost 5 bases, and 8 bases stayed unmatched. In nucleotides, the CDR3 is TGTGCCAGTAGTATTACCGGGACAGGGTCCGATCAGCCCCAGCATTTT. Its translation: CASSITGTGSDQPQHF.

The chain couples TRBV27 to TRBJ1-5, with 7 positions matching TRBD1. V trimming: 2 bases; J trimming: 3 bases; junction bases outside the gene matches: 4. This CDR3 region has 15 residues. Germline assignment: CDR1 MNHEY and CDR2 SMNVEV (reference sequence). This CDR3 reads CASSLGGGFNQPQHF. The CDR3 DNA follows: TGTGCCAGCAGTTTAGGAGGGGGCTTCAATCAGCCCCAGCATTTT.

The chain joins TRBV7-9 to TRBJ1-1; 12 bases agree with TRBD1. From germline, CDR1 is SEHNR and CDR2 FQNEAQ (reference sequence). V trimming: 4 bases; J trimming: 10 bases; junction bases outside the gene matches: 13. The CDR3 contains 16 residues. The CDR3: CASSSPGQGARFGAFF. DNA for the CDR3: TGTGCCAGCAGCTCACCGGGACAGGGGGCCCGGTTCGGAGCTTTCTTT.

DNA of the CDR3: TGTGCCAGCAGCTTCGAAGGCACTGAAGCTTTCTTT. This encodes CASSFEGTEAFF. The chain combines TRBV11-2 with TRBJ1-1; D is unresolved. Trimming removed 3 bases from V and 4 bases from J, with 6 bases in between. The germline gives CDR1 SGHAT, CDR2 FQNNGV. CDR3 length: 12 residues.

This chain joins TRBV19 and TRBJ2-3; 9 bases are a match to TRBD1. The trim removed 7 bases at V and 5 bases at J, leaving 7 bases unmatched. The CDR3 covers 14 residues. Germline CDR1 is LNHDA and CDR2 is SQIVND (reference sequence). In nucleotides, the CDR3 is TGTGCCAGTACGGACAGGGGTGTTGGAGATACGCAGTATTTT. Protein: CASTDRGVGDTQYF.

The count of this clone is one. The rearrangement joins TRBV6-5 to TRBJ2-3; D is unclear. CDR3 length: 13 residues. Germline CDR1 reads MNHEY; CDR2 reads SVGAGI. The V end was cut by 7 bases, the J end by 3 bases, with 11 bases between. CDR3 DNA: TGTGCCAGCACCCTCACCCGTACAGATACGCAGTATTTT. Protein sequence: CASTLTRTDTQYF.

This clone was observed a handful of times. The CDR3 nucleotides are TGTGCCAGCAGCCGGGGGGAACGAAACACCATATATTTT. This gives the protein CASSRGERNTIYF. This chain connects TRBV25-1 to TRBJ1-3; weak D call: TRBD1 (5 bases). Trimming shortened V by 6 bases and J by 5 bases, and 11 bases separated the two germline ends. Germline V gene data show CDR1 as MGHDK and CDR2 as SYGVNS. The CDR3 totals 13 residues.

The chain uses TRBV9 and TRBJ2-3, with a tentative D call TRBD1 (5 bases). CDR1 and CDR2 from the germline V gene are SGDLS and YYNGEE. V was cut by 0 bases and J by 2 bases, with 16 bases left in between. The CDR3 contains 17 residues. This CDR3 is CASSVDPPGMLTDTQYF. The CDR3, as DNA: TGTGCCAGCAGCGTAGATCCCCCAGGGATGCTCACAGATACGCAGTATTTT.

The V and J genes are TRBV7-8 and TRBJ1-2, with 10 bases lining up with TRBD1. J was trimmed by 8 bases and V by 6 bases; bases with no gene match: 6. There are 13 residues in the CDR3. From germline, CDR1 is SGHVS and CDR2 FQNEAQ. CDR3 DNA sequence: TGTGCCAGCAGTCCGACAGGGGGCCAAGGCTACACCTTC. Residues: CASSPTGGQGYTF.

The rearrangement links TRBV19 to TRBJ2-5; D is possibly TRBD2 (5 bases). Trimming shortened V by 3 bases and J by 4 bases, and 15 bases separated the two germline ends. The germline V gene has CDR1 LNHDA and CDR2 SQIVND (reference sequence). The CDR3 sequence is 15 residues long. The CDR3 protein is CASSIAWGRGETQYF. The CDR3 bases are TGTGCCAGTAGTATTGCTTGGGGTCGGGGAGAGACCCAGTACTTC.

This rearrangement joins TRBV18 to TRBJ2-1; D is ambiguous. Trimming cost V 3 bases and J 7 bases, with 7 bases left between them. The germline V gene has CDR1 KGHSH and CDR2 LQKENI. This CDR3 comprises 12 residues. CDR3 in amino acids: CASSPQANEQFF. DNA of the CDR3: TGTGCCAGCTCACCGCAGGCGAATGAGCAGTTCTTC.

Concerning this clone itself: Other DNA sequences in the sample encode the same CDR3. The V and J genes are TRBV9 and TRBJ2-7, with 10 bases fitting TRBD1. The CDR3 has 14 amino acids. V trimming: 4 bases; J trimming: 4 bases; junction bases outside the gene matches: 5. CDR1 is SGDLS, CDR2 YYNGEE, per germline. The CDR3 DNA reads as TGTGCCAGCAGCCCCCGGACAGGGGGGTACGAGCAGTACTTC. Protein product: CASSPRTGGYEQYF.

The J gene is TRBJ1-2, the V gene TRBV19; D not certain. Germline V lookup: CDR1 LNHDA, CDR2 SQIVND (reference sequence). The CDR3 sequence is 14 residues long. V was pared by 3 bases and J by 0 bases, with 8 bases between. CDR3 sequence: CASSIQATNYGYTF. CDR3 nucleotides: TGTGCCAGTAGTATCCAGGCTACTAACTATGGCTACACCTTC.